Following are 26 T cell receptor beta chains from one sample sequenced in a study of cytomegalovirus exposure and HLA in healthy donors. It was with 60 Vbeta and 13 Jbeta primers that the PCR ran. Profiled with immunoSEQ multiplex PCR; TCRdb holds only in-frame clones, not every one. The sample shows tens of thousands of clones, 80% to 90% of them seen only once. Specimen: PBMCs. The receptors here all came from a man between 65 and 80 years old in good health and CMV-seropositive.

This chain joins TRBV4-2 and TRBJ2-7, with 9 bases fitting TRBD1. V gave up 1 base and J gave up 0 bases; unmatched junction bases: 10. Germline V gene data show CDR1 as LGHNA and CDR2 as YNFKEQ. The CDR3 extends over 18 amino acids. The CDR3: CASSQGGQGLQSSYEQYF. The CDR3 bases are TGTGCCAGCAGCCAAGGGGGACAGGGCTTACAAAGCTCCTACGAGCAGTACTTC.

The CDR3 protein is CASSIMSISGWGEQFF. Written as DNA, the CDR3 is TGTGCCAGCAGTATCATGTCGATTAGCGGGTGGGGTGAGCAGTTCTTC. This chain connects TRBV2 to TRBJ2-1, with TRBD2 matching over 7 bases. V trimming: 5 bases; J trimming: 9 bases; junction bases outside the gene matches: 16. CDR3 length equals 16 residues. Germline V gene data show CDR1 as SNHLY and CDR2 as FYNNEI.

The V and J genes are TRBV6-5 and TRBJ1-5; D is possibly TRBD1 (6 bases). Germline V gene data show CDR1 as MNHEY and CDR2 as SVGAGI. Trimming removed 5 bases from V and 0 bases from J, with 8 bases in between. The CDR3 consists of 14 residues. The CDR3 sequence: CASSQQGSNQPQHF. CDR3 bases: TGTGCCAGCAGTCAACAGGGTAGCAATCAGCCCCAGCATTTT.

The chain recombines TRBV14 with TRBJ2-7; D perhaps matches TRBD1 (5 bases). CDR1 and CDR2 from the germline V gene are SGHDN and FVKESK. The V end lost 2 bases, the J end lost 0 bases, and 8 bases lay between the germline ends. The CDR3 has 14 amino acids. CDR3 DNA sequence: TGTGCCAGCAGCCAAAACCAGGGCTCCTACGAGCAGTACTTC. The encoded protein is CASSQNQGSYEQYF. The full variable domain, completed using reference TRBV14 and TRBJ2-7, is EAGVTQFPSHSVIEKGQTVTLRCDPISGHDNLYWYRRVMGKEIKFLLHFVKESKQDESGMPNNRFLAERTGGTYSTLKVQPAELEDSGVYFCASSQNQGSYEQYFGPGTRLTVT.

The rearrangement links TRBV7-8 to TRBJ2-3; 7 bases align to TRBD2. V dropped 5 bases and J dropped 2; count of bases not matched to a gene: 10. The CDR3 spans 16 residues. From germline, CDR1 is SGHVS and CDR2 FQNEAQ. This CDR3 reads CASSPRQLADTDTQYF. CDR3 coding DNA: TGTGCCAGCAGCCCCCGCCAGCTAGCGGACACAGATACGCAGTATTTT.

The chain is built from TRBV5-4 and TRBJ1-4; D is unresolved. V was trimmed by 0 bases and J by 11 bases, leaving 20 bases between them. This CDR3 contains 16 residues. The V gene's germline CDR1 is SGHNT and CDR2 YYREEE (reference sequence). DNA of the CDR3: TGTGCCAGCAGCTTGGCCTTCGGGCGCATCGGGAAGAAACTGTTTTTT. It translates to CASSLAFGRIGKKLFF.

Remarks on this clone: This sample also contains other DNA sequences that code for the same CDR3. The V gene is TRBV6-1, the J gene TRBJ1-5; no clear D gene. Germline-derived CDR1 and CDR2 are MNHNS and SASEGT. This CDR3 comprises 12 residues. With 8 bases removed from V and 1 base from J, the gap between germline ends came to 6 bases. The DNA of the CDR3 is TGTGCCAGCGAGGAGAGCAATCAGCCCCAGCATTTT. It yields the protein CASEESNQPQHF.

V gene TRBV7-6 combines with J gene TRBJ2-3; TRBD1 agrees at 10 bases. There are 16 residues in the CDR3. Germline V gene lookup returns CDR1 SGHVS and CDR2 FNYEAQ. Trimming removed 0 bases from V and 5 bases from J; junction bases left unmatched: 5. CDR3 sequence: CASSLAPTGGEDTQYF. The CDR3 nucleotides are TGTGCCAGCAGCTTAGCGCCGACAGGGGGCGAAGATACGCAGTATTTT.

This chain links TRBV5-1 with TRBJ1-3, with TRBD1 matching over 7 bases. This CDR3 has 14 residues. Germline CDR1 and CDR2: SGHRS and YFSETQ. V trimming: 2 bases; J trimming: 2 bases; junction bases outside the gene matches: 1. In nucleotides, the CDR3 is TGCGCCAGCAGCTTACAGGGGCCTGGAAACACCATATATTTT. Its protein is CASSLQGPGNTIYF. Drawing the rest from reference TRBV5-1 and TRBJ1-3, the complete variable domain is KAGVTQTPRYLIKTRGQQVTLSCSPISGHRSVSWYQQTPGQGLQFLFEYFSETQRNKGNFPGRFSGRQFSNSRSEMNVSTLELGDSALYLCASSLQGPGNTIYFGEGSWLTVV.

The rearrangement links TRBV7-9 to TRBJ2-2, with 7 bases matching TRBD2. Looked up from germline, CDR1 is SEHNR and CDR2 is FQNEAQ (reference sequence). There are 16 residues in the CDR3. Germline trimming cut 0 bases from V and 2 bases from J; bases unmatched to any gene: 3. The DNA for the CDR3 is TGTGCCAGCAGCTTAGCGAGCGGGACCAACACCGGGGAGCTGTTTTTT. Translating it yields CASSLASGTNTGELFF. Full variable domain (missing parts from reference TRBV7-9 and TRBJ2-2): DTGVSQNPRHKITKRGQNVTFRCDPISEHNRLYWYRQTLGQGPEFLTYFQNEAQLEKSRLLSDRFSAERPKGSFSTLEIQRTEQGDSAMYLCASSLASGTNTGELFFGEGSRLTVL.

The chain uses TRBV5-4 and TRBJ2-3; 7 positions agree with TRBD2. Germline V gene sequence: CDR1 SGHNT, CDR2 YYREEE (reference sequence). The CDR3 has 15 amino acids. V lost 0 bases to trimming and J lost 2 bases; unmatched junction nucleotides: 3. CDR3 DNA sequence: TGTGCCAGCAGCTTGGACCTAGCGGACACAGATACGCAGTATTTT. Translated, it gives CASSLDLADTDTQYF. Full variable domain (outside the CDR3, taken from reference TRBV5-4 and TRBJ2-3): ETGVTQSPTHLIKTRGQQVTLRCSSQSGHNTVSWYQQALGQGPQFIFQYYREEENGRGNFPPRFSGLQFPNYSSELNVNALELDDSALYLCASSLDLADTDTQYFGPGTRLTVL.

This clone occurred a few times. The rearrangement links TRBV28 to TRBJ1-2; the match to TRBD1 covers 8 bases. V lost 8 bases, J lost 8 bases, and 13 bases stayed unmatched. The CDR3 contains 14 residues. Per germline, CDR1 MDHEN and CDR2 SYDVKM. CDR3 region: CASGGGRGLGGYTF. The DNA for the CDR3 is TGTGCCAGCGGGGGAGGCAGGGGGCTGGGCGGCTACACCTTC.

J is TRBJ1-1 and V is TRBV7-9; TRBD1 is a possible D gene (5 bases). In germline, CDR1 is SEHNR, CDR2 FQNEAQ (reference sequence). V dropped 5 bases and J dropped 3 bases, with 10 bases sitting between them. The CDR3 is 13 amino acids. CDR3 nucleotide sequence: TGTGCCAGCAGCAGGCAACAGGACACTGAAGCTTTCTTT. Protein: CASSRQQDTEAFF.

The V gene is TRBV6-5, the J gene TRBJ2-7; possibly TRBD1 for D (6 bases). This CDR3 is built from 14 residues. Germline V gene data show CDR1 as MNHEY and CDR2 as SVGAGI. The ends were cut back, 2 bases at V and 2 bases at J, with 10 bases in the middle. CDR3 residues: CASSYQGQTYEQYF. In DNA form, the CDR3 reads TGTGCCAGCAGTTACCAGGGGCAGACCTACGAGCAGTACTTC.

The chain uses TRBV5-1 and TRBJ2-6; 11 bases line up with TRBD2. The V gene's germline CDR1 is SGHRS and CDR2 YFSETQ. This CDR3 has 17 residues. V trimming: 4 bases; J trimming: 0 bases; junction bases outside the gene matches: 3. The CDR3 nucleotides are TGCGCCAGCAGCCTGACTAGCGGGACCTCTGGGGCCAACGTCCTGACTTTC. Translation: CASSLTSGTSGANVLTF.

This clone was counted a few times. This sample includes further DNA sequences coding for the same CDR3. The CDR3 DNA reads as TGTGCCAGCTCACCACTAGCGGATTACGAGCAGTACTTC. Translation gives CASSPLADYEQYF. This sequence joins TRBV18 and TRBJ2-7, with D possibly TRBD2 on 6 matching bases. Germline CDR1 reads KGHSH; CDR2 reads LQKENI. This CDR3 has 13 amino acids. Deletions cut 1 base from V and 4 bases from J, with 8 bases between.

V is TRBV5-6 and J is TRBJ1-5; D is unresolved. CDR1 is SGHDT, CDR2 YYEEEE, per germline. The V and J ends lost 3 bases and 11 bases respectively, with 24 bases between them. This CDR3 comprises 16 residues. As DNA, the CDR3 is TGTGCCAGCAGCTCCGGGAGGCCAACTGGGTTTGGGGCCCAGCATTTT. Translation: CASSSGRPTGFGAQHF. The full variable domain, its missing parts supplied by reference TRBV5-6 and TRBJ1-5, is DAGVTQSPTHLIKTRGQQVTLRCSPKSGHDTVSWYQQALGQGPQFIFQYYEEEERQRGNFPDRFSGHQFPNYSSELNVNALLLGDSALYLCASSSGRPTGFGAQHFGDGTRLSIL.

CDR3 in DNA: TGTGCCAGCAGCCAGAGCGTACTAGCGTTCACCTACGAGCAGTACTTC. Its translation is CASSQSVLAFTYEQYF. This sequence joins TRBV4-2 and TRBJ2-7, with 7 bases fitting TRBD2. V dropped 3 bases and J dropped 2; count of bases not matched to a gene: 10. This CDR3 is built from 16 residues. Germline assignment: CDR1 LGHNA and CDR2 YNFKEQ.

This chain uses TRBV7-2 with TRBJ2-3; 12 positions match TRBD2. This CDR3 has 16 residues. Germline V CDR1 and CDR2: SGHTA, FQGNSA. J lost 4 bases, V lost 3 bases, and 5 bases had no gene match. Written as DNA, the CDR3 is TGTGCCAGCAGCTTTAGACTAGCGGGAGCCGCAGATACGCAGTATTTT. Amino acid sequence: CASSFRLAGAADTQYF.

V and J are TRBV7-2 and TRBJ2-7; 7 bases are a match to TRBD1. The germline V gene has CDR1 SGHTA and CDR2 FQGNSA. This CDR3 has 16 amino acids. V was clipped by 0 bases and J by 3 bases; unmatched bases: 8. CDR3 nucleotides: TGTGCCAGCAGCTTAGCGGGGGACAGTGGGTACTACGAGCAGTACTTC. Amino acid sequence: CASSLAGDSGYYEQYF.

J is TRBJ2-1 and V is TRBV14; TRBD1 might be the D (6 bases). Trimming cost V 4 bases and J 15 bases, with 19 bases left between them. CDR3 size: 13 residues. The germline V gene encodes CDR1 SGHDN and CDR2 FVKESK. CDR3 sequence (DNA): TGTGCCAGCAGCCCTAACCAGGACAGCGTCTTGTTCTTC. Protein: CASSPNQDSVLFF. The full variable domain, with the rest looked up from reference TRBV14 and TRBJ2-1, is EAGVTQFPSHSVIEKGQTVTLRCDPISGHDNLYWYRRVMGKEIKFLLHFVKESKQDESGMPNNRFLAERTGGTYSTLKVQPAELEDSGVYFCASSPNQDSVLFFGPGTRLTVL.

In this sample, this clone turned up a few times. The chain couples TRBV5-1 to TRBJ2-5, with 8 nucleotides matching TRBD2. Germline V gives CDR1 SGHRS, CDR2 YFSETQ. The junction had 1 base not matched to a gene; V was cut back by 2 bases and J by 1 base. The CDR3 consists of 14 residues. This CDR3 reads CASSLAGAQETQYF. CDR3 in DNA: TGCGCCAGCAGCTTAGCGGGAGCCCAAGAGACCCAGTACTTC.

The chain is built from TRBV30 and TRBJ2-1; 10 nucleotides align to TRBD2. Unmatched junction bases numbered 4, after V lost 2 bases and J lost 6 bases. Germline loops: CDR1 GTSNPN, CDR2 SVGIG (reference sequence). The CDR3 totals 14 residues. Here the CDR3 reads CAWSLGLASNEQFF. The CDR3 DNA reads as TGTGCCTGGAGTTTGGGACTAGCGTCCAATGAGCAGTTCTTC.

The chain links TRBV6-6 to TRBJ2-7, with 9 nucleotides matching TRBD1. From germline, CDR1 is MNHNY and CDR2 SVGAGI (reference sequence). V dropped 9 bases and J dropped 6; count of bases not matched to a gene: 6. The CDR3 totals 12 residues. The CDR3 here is CASRTGVGEQYF. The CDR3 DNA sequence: TGTGCCAGTAGGACAGGGGTGGGCGAGCAGTACTTC.

This CDR3 is CSVGGGKGTQYF. CDR3 DNA: TGCAGCGTTGGGGGGGGTAAGGGGACCCAGTACTTC. The chain links TRBV29-1 to TRBJ2-5; 7 bases map to TRBD2. Germline V gene sequence: CDR1 SQVTM, CDR2 ANQGSEA. The CDR3 extends over 12 amino acids. The J segment lost 7 bases and the V segment lost 4 bases, leaving 6 bases of the junction unmatched.

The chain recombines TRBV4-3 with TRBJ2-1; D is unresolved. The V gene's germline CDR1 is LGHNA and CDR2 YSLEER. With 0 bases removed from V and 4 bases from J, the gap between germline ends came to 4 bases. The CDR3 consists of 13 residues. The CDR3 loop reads CASSQDQYNEQFF. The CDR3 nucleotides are TGCGCCAGCAGCCAAGATCAGTACAATGAGCAGTTCTTC.